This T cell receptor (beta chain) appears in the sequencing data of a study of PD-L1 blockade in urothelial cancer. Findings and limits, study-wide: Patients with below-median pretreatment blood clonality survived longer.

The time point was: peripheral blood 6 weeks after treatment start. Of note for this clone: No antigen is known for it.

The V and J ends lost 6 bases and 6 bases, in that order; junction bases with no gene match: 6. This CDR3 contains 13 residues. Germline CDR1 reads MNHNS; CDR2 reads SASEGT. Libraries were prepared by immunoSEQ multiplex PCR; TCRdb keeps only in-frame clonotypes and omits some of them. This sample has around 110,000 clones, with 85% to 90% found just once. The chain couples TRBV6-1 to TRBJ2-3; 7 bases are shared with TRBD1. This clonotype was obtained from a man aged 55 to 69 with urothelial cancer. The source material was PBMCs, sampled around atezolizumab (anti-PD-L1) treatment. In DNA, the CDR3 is TGTGCCAGCAGCTCGGACAGGCCCGATACGCAGTATTTT. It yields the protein CASSSDRPDTQYF.